Listed here is a single T cell receptor beta chain. The data derive from a study of siplizumab effects on memory and regulatory T cells. The assay looked at about 97,000 TCR templates in each sample. Sequencing used immunoSEQ multiplex PCR; TCRdb keeps in-frame clones, though not all of them. Here the sample spans fewer than 120,000 clones, roughly 90% being singletons. Source material: CD4+ T cells sorted from blood. This TCR was recovered from a human donor in good health.

The CDR3 spells CASSYTRTGGTGELFF. Written as DNA, the CDR3 is TGTGCCAGCAGTTATACCAGGACAGGGGGCACCGGGGAGCTGTTTTTT. The chain couples TRBV6-5 to TRBJ2-2; TRBD1 agrees at 10 bases. The CDR3 consists of 16 residues. J gave up 4 bases and V 3 bases, and 5 bases lay outside the gene matches. The germline CDR1 and CDR2 sequences are MNHEY and SVGAGI.